This is a list of T cell receptor beta chains from one sample in a study of blood T cell repertoires in COVID-19. Method: immunoSEQ multiplex PCR; TCRdb's copy keeps in-frame clones and lacks some. This sample has tens of thousands of clones, with 70% to 90% found just once. Source material: peripheral blood. These receptors were collected from a man in his fifties or sixties with active COVID-19. Each CDR3 is given with its conserved first and last residue. Each record gives: J gene, V gene, CDR3 protein.

J: TRBJ1-5; V: TRBV3-1/TRBV3-2; CDR3: CASSQGTGWQPQHF
J: TRBJ2-1; V: TRBV9; CDR3: CASSETGRSYNEQFF
J: TRBJ2-5; V: TRBV7-2; CDR3: CASRSTLQETQYF
J: TRBJ2-2; V: TRBV10-3; CDR3: CAIRPGQVTGELFF
J: TRBJ2-5; V: TRBV25-1; CDR3: CASSEYKAESETQYF
J: TRBJ2-2; V: TRBV7-2; CDR3: CASGRWTGELFF
J: TRBJ1-5; V: TRBV6-5; CDR3: CASRPDKNQPQHF
J: TRBJ2-7; V: TRBV7-9; CDR3: CASSLMGASYEQYF
J: TRBJ1-1; V: TRBV15; CDR3: CATSRDKRQGSLNTEAFF
J: TRBJ1-2; V: TRBV25-1; CDR3: CASSEYRGQGGGYTF
J: TRBJ2-7; V: TRBV6-6; CDR3: CASSPGTSGTYEQYF
J: TRBJ1-2; V: TRBV9; CDR3: CASSETGVYGYTF
J: TRBJ1-3; V: TRBV11-1; CDR3: CASSNHGQEGGNTIYF
J: TRBJ1-2; V: TRBV28; CDR3: CASSSDRNYGYTF
J: TRBJ2-3; V: TRBV29-1; CDR3: CSVVRDYRTDTQYF
J: TRBJ2-7; V: TRBV5-1; CDR3: CASSTRTGAYEQYF
J: TRBJ1-2; V: TRBV4-1; CDR3: CASSQDPINYGYTF
J: TRBJ1-5; V: TRBV15; CDR3: CATSRGGGVGQPQHF
J: TRBJ2-1; V: TRBV28; CDR3: CASSLLPGVNEQFF
J: TRBJ1-4; V: TRBV2; CDR3: CASRAGTGNEKLFF
J: TRBJ2-1; V: TRBV6-5; CDR3: CASSYSWTGVSNEQFF
J: TRBJ2-7; V: TRBV5-5; CDR3: CASSLSSGDSEQYF
J: TRBJ2-7; V: TRBV7-2; CDR3: CASSGGTGYYEQYF
J: TRBJ2-1; V: TRBV11-3; CDR3: CASSLIRVYEQFF
J: TRBJ2-3; V: TRBV7-3; CDR3: CASSFGGTDTQYF
J: TRBJ2-2; V: TRBV2; CDR3: CASSTLSPITGELFF
J: TRBJ2-5; V: TRBV7-8; CDR3: CASSFTQREETQYF
J: TRBJ1-3; V: TRBV5-5; CDR3: CASTLDTGSGNTIYF
J: TRBJ2-4; V: TRBV7-2; CDR3: CASSPTPDTAKNIQYF
J: TRBJ2-1; V: TRBV6-6; CDR3: CASTPGGSGDNEQFF
J: TRBJ1-1; V: TRBV10-3; CDR3: CAISEPAGTGNTEAFF
J: TRBJ1-5; V: TRBV16; CDR3: CASSVPGAPQHF
J: TRBJ2-7; V: TRBV5-4; CDR3: CASSLVTSAYYEQYF
J: TRBJ2-2; V: TRBV7-2; CDR3: CASSNPGRLLYTGELFF
J: TRBJ1-1; V: TRBV12-3/TRBV12-4; CDR3: CASTGTGTTEAFF
J: TRBJ1-3; V: TRBV7-6; CDR3: CASSQTGNSGNTIYF
J: TRBJ2-3; V: TRBV7-2; CDR3: CATGTGGSDTQYF
J: TRBJ2-5; V: TRBV2; CDR3: CASNRLAGGGGETQYF
J: TRBJ2-4; V: TRBV9; CDR3: CASSDNRGDIQYF